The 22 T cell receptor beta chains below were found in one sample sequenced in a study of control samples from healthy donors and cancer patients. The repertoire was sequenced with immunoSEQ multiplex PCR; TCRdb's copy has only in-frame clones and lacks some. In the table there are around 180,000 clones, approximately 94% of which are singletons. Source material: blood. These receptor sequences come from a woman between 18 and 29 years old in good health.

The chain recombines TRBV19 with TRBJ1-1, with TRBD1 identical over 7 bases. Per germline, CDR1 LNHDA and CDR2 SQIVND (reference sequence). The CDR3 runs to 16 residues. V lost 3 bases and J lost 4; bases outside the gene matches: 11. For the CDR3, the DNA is TGTGCCAGTAGTATTTTGACAGGGTTGGGGACCACTGAAGCTTTCTTT. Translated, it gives CASSILTGLGTTEAFF.

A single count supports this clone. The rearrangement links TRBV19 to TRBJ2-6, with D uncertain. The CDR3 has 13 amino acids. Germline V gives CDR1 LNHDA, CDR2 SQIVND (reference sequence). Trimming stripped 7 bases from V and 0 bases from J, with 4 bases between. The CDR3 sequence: CASTSSGANVLTF. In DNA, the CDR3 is TGTGCCAGTACGAGCTCTGGGGCCAACGTCCTGACTTTC.

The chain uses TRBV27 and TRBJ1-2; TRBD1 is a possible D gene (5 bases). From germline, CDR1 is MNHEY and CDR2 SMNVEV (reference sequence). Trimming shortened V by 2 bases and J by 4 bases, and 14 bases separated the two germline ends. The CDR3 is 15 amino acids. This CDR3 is CASSLGGKGVYGYTF. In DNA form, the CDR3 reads TGTGCCAGCAGTTTAGGGGGTAAAGGCGTCTATGGCTACACCTTC.

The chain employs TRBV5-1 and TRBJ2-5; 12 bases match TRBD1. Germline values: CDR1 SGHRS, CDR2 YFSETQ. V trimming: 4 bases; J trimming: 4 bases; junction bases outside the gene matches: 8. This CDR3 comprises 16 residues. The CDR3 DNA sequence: TGCGCCAGCAGCCCGGGGGGGACAGGGGGCCGAGAGACCCAGTACTTC. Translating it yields CASSPGGTGGRETQYF.

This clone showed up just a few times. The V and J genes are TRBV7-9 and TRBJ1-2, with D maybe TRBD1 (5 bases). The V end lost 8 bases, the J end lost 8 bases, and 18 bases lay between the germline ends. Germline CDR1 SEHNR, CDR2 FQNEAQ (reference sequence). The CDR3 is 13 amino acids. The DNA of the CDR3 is TGTGCCAGCTCCCCCGCGGGGGGGAGAGGCTACACCTTC. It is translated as CASSPAGGRGYTF.

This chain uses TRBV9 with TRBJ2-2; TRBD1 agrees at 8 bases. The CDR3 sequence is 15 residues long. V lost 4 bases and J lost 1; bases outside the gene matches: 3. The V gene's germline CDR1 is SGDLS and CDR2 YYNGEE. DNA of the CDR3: TGTGCCAGCAGCTATGGACAGGGGAACACCGGGGAGCTGTTTTTT. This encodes CASSYGQGNTGELFF.

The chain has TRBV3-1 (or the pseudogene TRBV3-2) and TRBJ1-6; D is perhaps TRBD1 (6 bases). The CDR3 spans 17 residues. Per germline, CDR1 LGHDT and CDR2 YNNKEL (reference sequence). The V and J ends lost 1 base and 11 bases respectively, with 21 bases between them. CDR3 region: CASSQVGGWTAKAPLHF. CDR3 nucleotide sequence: TGTGCCAGCAGCCAAGTGGGAGGGTGGACAGCGAAGGCACCCCTCCACTTT.

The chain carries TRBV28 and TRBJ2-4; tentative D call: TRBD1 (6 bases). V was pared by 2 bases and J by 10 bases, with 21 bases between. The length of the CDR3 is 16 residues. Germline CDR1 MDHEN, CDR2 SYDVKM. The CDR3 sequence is CASSLPRAGARGIQYF. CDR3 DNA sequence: TGTGCCAGCAGTTTACCCAGGGCAGGGGCCCGCGGAATTCAGTACTTC. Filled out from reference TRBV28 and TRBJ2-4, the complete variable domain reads DVKVTQSSRYLVKRTGEKVFLECVQDMDHENMFWYRQDPGLGLRLIYFSYDVKMKEKGDIPEGYSVSREKKERFSLILESASTNQTSMYLCASSLPRAGARGIQYFGAGTRLSVL.

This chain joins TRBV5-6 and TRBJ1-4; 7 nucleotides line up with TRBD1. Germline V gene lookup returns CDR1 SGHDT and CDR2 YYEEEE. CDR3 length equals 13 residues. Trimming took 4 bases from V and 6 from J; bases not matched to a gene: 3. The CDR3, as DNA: TGTGCCAGCAGCACCGGACAGGATGAAAAACTGTTTTTT. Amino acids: CASSTGQDEKLFF.

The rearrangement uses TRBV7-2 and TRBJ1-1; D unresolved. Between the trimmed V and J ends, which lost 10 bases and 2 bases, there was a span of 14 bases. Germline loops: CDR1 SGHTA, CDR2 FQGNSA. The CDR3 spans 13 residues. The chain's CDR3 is CATSTFLNTEAFF. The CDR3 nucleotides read TGTGCCACCTCCACCTTTTTAAACACTGAAGCTTTCTTT.

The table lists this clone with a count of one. The CDR3 region is CAISESKGLAGGEQFF. CDR3 sequence (DNA): TGTGCCATCAGTGAGTCAAAGGGACTAGCGGGGGGAGAGCAGTTCTTC. This chain connects TRBV10-3 to TRBJ2-1; 15 bases are a match to TRBD2. The junction had 4 bases not matched to a gene; V was cut back by 0 bases and J by 10 bases. Germline CDR1 reads ENHRY; CDR2 reads SYGVKD. This CDR3 is built from 16 residues.

CDR3 protein: CASSPGSGLYEQYF. CDR3 nucleotides: TGTGCCAGCTCCCCGGGGTCGGGGCTCTACGAGCAGTACTTC. The rearrangement uses TRBV18 and TRBJ2-7, with D possibly being TRBD1 or TRBD2 (5 bases each). Trimming removed 6 bases at V and 3 bases at J, with 15 bases between. This CDR3 is 14 amino acids long. Germline V CDR1 and CDR2: KGHSH, LQKENI.

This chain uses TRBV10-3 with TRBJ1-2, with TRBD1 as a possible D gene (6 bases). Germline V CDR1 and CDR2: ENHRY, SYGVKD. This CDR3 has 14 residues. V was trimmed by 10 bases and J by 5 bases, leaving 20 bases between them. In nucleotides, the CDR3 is TGTGCCACCCTCAGGGGAGTTGGTTCTTATGGCTACACCTTC. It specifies CATLRGVGSYGYTF.

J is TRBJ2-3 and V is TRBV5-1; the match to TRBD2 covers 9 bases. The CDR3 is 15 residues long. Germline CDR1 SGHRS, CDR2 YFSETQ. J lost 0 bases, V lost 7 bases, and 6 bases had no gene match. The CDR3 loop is CASGERGVSTDTQYF. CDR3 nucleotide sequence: TGCGCCAGCGGTGAGCGGGGGGTGAGCACAGATACGCAGTATTTT. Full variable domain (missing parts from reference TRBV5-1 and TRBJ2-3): KAGVTQTPRYLIKTRGQQVTLSCSPISGHRSVSWYQQTPGQGLQFLFEYFSETQRNKGNFPGRFSGRQFSNSRSEMNVSTLELGDSALYLCASGERGVSTDTQYFGPGTRLTVL.

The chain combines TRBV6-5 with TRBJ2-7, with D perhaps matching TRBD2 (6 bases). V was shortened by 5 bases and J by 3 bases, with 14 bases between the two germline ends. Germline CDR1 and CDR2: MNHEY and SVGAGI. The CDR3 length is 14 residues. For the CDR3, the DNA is TGTGCCAGCAGTCTATACGGAGGGGACTACGAGCAGTACTTC. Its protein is CASSLYGGDYEQYF.

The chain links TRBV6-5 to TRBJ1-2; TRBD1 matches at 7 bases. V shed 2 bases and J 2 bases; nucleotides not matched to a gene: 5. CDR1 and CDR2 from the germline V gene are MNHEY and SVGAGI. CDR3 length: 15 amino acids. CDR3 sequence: CASSYTTGPNYGYTF. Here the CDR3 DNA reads TGTGCCAGCAGTTACACGACAGGGCCCAACTATGGCTACACCTTC.

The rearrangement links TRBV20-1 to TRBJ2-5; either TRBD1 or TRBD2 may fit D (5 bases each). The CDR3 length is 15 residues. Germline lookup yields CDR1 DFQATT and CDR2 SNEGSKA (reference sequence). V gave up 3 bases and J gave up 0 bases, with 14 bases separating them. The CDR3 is CSASGRVGDQETQYF. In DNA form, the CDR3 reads TGCAGTGCTAGTGGTCGCGTGGGGGACCAAGAGACCCAGTACTTC.

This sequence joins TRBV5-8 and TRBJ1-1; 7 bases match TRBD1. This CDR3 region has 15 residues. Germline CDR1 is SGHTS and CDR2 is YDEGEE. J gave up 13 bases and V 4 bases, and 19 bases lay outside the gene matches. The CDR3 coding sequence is TGTGCCAGCAGCGTGGAGGACTATCTACAGGGGATAGGTTTCTTT. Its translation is CASSVEDYLQGIGFF.

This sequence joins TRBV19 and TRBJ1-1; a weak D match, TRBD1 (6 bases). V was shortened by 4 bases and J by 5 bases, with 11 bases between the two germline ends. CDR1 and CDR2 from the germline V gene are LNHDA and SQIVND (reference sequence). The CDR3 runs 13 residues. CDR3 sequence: CASSTRTETEAFF. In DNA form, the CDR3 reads TGTGCCAGTAGTACAAGGACAGAAACTGAAGCTTTCTTT.

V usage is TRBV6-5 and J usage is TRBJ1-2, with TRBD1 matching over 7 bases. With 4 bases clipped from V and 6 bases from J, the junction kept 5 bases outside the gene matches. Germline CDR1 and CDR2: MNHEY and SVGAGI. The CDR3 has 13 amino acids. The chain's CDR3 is CASSSTTGNGYTF. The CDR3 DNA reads TGTGCCAGCAGTTCCACGACAGGGAATGGCTACACCTTC.

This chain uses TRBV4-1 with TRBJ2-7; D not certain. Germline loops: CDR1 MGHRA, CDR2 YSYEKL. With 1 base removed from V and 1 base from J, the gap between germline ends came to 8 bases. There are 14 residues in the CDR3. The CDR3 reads CASSQVLVSYEQYF. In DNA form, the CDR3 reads TGCGCCAGCAGCCAAGTATTGGTTTCCTACGAGCAGTACTTC.

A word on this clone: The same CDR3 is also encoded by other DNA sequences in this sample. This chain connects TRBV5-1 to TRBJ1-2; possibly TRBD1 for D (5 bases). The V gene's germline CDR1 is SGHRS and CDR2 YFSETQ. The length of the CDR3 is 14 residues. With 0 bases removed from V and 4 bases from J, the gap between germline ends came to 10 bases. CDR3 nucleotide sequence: TGCGCCAGCAGCTTGGGCACGGGGGGCTATGGCTACACCTTC. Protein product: CASSLGTGGYGYTF.